This passage covers 6 T cell receptor beta chains from one sample sequenced in a study of cytomegalovirus exposure and HLA in healthy donors. PCR involved 60 Vbeta and 13 Jbeta primers. Measured with immunoSEQ multiplex PCR; TCRdb has only the in-frame clones, and not every one. The sample holds some 140,000 clones, 77% seen once. The sequencing input was PBMCs. These receptors were taken from a woman in her fifties or sixties in good health and CMV-seronegative.

The rearrangement links TRBV6-1 to TRBJ2-1, with D unresolved. The CDR3 extends over 13 amino acids. V lost 5 bases and J lost 6, with 11 bases in between. CDR1 is MNHNS, CDR2 SASEGT, per germline. The CDR3 region is CASSTSPGNEQFF. The DNA for the CDR3 is TGTGCCAGCAGTACTTCCCCCGGCAATGAGCAGTTCTTC.

This sequence joins TRBV5-1 and TRBJ2-2; 7 bases fit TRBD2. Germline values: CDR1 SGHRS, CDR2 YFSETQ. J was trimmed by 6 bases and V by 0 bases; bases with no gene match: 8. The CDR3 length is 16 residues. This CDR3 is CASSLAPREGSGELFF. In DNA form, the CDR3 reads TGCGCCAGCAGCTTGGCTCCCAGGGAGGGTTCCGGGGAGCTGTTTTTT.

The V call is TRBV7-3, the J call TRBJ1-3; D gene unclear. V lost 5 bases, J lost 3 bases, and 11 bases lay in between. CDR1 is SGHTA and CDR2 is FQGTGA in the germline V gene. The CDR3 contains 14 residues. The CDR3 nucleotides read TGTGCCAGCAGCCCCCGCGGAGGTGGAAACACCATATATTTT. It specifies CASSPRGGGNTIYF.

The genes are TRBV5-6 and TRBJ1-3; D might be TRBD1 (6 bases). CDR1 and CDR2 (germline): SGHDT, YYEEEE. The CDR3 runs 14 residues. V lost 4 bases to trimming and J lost 2 bases, with 10 bases between them. The CDR3 DNA follows: TGTGCCAGCAGCATTACAGGGCCTGGAAACACCATATATTTT. Amino acids: CASSITGPGNTIYF.

J is TRBJ1-1 and V is TRBV19; 7 positions match TRBD1. The trim removed 3 bases at V and 12 bases at J, leaving 13 bases unmatched. The CDR3 length is 14 residues. Germline CDR1 LNHDA, CDR2 SQIVND (reference sequence). CDR3: CASSIGPPRGLTFF. DNA for the CDR3: TGTGCCAGTAGTATTGGGCCTCCCAGGGGGTTAACTTTCTTT.

This chain connects TRBV30 to TRBJ1-6, with 8 nucleotides matching TRBD1. This CDR3 is built from 15 residues. Looked up from germline, CDR1 is GTSNPN and CDR2 is SVGIG (reference sequence). V shed 2 bases, J shed 6 bases, and the junction held 6 bases outside the gene matches. In DNA, the CDR3 is TGTGCCTGGAGTCCCGGGACAGGATTTAATTCACCCCTCCACTTT. Its protein product is CAWSPGTGFNSPLHF. Full variable domain (outside the CDR3, taken from reference TRBV30 and TRBJ1-6): SQTIHQWPATLVQPVGSPLSLECTVEGTSNPNLYWYRQAAGRGLQLLFYSVGIGQISSEVPQNLSASRPQDRQFILSSKKLLLSDSGFYLCAWSPGTGFNSPLHFGNGTRLTVT.